This T cell receptor (beta chain) was captured in a study of regulatory T cells in long-lasting Graves disease. This clonotype came up a few times. It may be a read error: a sequence one base away is much more abundant. With iRepertoire HTBI primers and Arm-PCR of CDR3 regions, TCR beta libraries were built. TCRdb recomputed calls from the multiplex PCR reads with MiXCR, one row per CDR3 protein. The sample holds approximately 480,000 distinct CDR3 sequences, roughly 17% seen once. The CDR3 contains 16 residues. Germline V gene sequence: CDR1 MNHEY, CDR2 SMNVEV (reference sequence). Time point meaning: newly diagnosed GD, antithyroid drugs for less than 3 months. There was RNA extracted from PBMCs, and the TCR library was made from it. A further study also used this sample, focusing on T cells in Graves' hyperthyroidism and ophthalmopathy.

The V gene is TRBV27, the J gene TRBJ2-2; 13 bases agree with TRBD2. Sequenced material: peripheral blood mononuclear cells (PBMCs), taken at new diagnosis, from a patient treated with antithyroid drugs. The source of this sequence is a man in his forties with Graves disease. DNA of the CDR3: TGTGCCAGCCGGCTCGGGACTAGCGGGATTTTCGGGGAGCTGTCTTTT. This gives the protein CASRLGTSGIFGELSF.